These 8 T cell receptor beta chains came from one sample sequenced in a study of CD8 T cells in ankylosing spondylitis. Each CDR3 protein is one row after TCRdb ran MiXCR on the 5' RACE reads. The sample has roughly 230,000 distinct CDR3 sequences; roughly 8.2% are singletons. Input material: blood, either unsorted or a sorted T cell fraction (not recorded which). The receptors derive from a female donor with ankylosing spondylitis or in good health (not recorded which).

Ten or more counts support this clonotype. The chain is built from TRBV20-1 and TRBJ1-1, with unresolved D. The germline V and J ends were trimmed by 0 bases and 5 bases, with 10 bases remaining between them. The CDR3 extends over 13 amino acids. Germline V lookup: CDR1 DFQATT, CDR2 SNEGSKA (reference sequence). CDR3 DNA: TGCAGTGCTAGAGAGGGAACGTGGACTGAAGCTTTCTTT. It translates to CSAREGTWTEAFF.

This clonotype has at least ten counts. The chain employs TRBV28 and TRBJ1-2, with D perhaps matching TRBD1 (6 bases). CDR3 length: 14 amino acids. Trimming removed 5 bases from V and 3 bases from J, with 13 bases in between. Germline CDR1 reads MDHEN; CDR2 reads SYDVKM. CDR3 in DNA: TGTGCCAGCAGTCCTACAGGGATTGACTATGGCTACACCTTC. Encoded protein: CASSPTGIDYGYTF.

This clonotype was found many times. The chain carries TRBV5-6 and TRBJ2-3; D unresolved. V shed 2 bases and J shed 7 bases, with 5 bases lying between them. The CDR3 spans 11 residues. CDR1 is SGHDT and CDR2 is YYEEEE in the germline V gene. Here the CDR3 DNA reads TGTGCCAGCAGCTTAGACAATACGCAGTATTTT. Its translation is CASSLDNTQYF.

This clonotype came up many times. The chain carries TRBV7-2 and TRBJ1-1; TRBD1 is a possible D gene (5 bases). The ends were cut back, 5 bases at V and 4 bases at J, with 14 bases in the middle. Germline loops: CDR1 SGHTA, CDR2 FQGNSA. This CDR3 is built from 14 residues. The CDR3 sequence is CASSRRGVGTEAFF. CDR3 coding DNA: TGTGCCAGCAGCCGGCGGGGCGTCGGCACTGAAGCTTTCTTT.

This clonotype was observed at least ten times. V gene TRBV25-1 combines with J gene TRBJ2-7; no clear D gene. V lost 3 bases and J lost 0, with 18 bases in between. Per germline, CDR1 MGHDK and CDR2 SYGVNS. The CDR3 totals 17 residues. Written as DNA, the CDR3 is TGTGCCAGCAGTGAGAGGTTCCCGAGCGAACGCTCCTACGAGCAGTACTTC. Translation: CASSERFPSERSYEQYF.

There are a few counts of this clonotype. The chain recombines TRBV5-1 with TRBJ2-3; possibly TRBD2 for D (5 bases). This CDR3 is built from 16 residues. The germline V gene has CDR1 SGHRS and CDR2 YFSETQ. Trimming left V 1 base short and J 2 bases short, with 14 bases between. The CDR3 nucleotides read TGCGCCAGCAGCTTGAAAGGAGCGGAACCCACAGATACGCAGTATTTT. This encodes CASSLKGAEPTDTQYF.

This clonotype has at least ten counts. The V and J genes are TRBV12-3 or TRBV12-4 and TRBJ2-2; D gene ambiguous. V dropped 8 bases and J dropped 8 bases, with 9 bases sitting between them. CDR3 size: 11 residues. In nucleotides, the CDR3 is TGTGCCAGCCGCCTAGGGGGGGAGCTGTTTTTT. It yields the protein CASRLGGELFF.

In the case of this clonotype: Germline is not matched at one junction end, which may reflect a read error. The J gene is TRBJ2-1, the V gene TRBV7-8, with D unresolved. Looked up from germline, CDR1 is SGHVS and CDR2 is FQNEAQ. This CDR3 is built from 14 residues. The DNA for the CDR3 is TGTGCCAGCAACCCAAGCAACTCCTACAGTGAGCAGTTCTTC. Protein product: CASNPSNSYSEQFF.